The entry below describes one TCR beta chain. This specimen comes from a study of blood T cell repertoires in COVID-19. Overall study: Acute and convalescent COVID-19 specimens originated in the United States, Italy and Spain.

With V trimmed by 10 bases and J by 4 bases, 6 bases remained unmatched. Germline values: CDR1 ENHRY, CDR2 SYGVKD. The CDR3 runs 13 residues. In the original processing: Researchers report that nucleated cell counts were estimated from reference gene primer amplification. Libraries were prepared by immunoSEQ multiplex PCR; TCRdb keeps only in-frame clonotypes and omits some of them. V and J calls plus clone size are reproduced from that table; the DNA served to infer D and trimming. Among tens of thousands of clones listed, 88% were seen once. The clonotype was recovered from a man aged 55 to 70 with active COVID-19. The chain joins TRBV10-3 to TRBJ2-1; TRBD2 matches 8 bases. Material: peripheral blood. The CDR3 DNA reads TGTGCCACTACTAGCGGACCTTACAATGAGCAGTTCTTC. Amino acid sequence: CATTSGPYNEQFF.